This TCR beta chain was profiled in a study of kidney transplant recipient with SARS-CoV-2 infection. V dropped 6 bases and J dropped 2 bases, with 21 bases sitting between them. CDR1 and CDR2 from the germline V gene are DFQATT and SNEGSKA (reference sequence). The CDR3 has 16 residues. TCRdb independently ran MiXCR on the reads; one entry per CDR3 protein. The table includes about 240,000 distinct CDR3 sequences, under 30% detected once. This clonotype was recorded many times. The TCR originated in a male patient in his 30s who had COVID-19 and was a kidney transplant recipient. The graft donor may be the source of some T cells. V is TRBV20-1 and J is TRBJ2-3; D is ambiguous. The sequencing used a blood sample, collected at baseline and on day 111 from a kidney transplant recipient. The CDR3 here is CSAPPLQALSTDTQYF. DNA of the CDR3: TGCAGTGCGCCACCCTTGCAGGCATTATCCACAGATACGCAGTATTTT.